This TCR beta chain was captured in a study of neurological immune-mediated disorders (dated by TCRdb to the late 2010s). For the study in its entirety: Among the approximately 34 multiple sclerosis patients, relapsing-remitting MS was present in 31 and secondary progressive MS was present in 3. Using UMI-based sequencing, the study compared peripheral blood TCR-beta repertoires from patients with HTLV-I-associated myelopathy (HAM/TSP), patients with multiple sclerosis, and healthy controls. The roughly 110 TCR-beta libraries covered PBMC samples along with longitudinal samples, technical triplicates, and paired sorted CD4+ and CD8+ T-cell subsets. The cohort included some 66 subjects: around 15 with HAM/TSP, about 35 with multiple sclerosis, and 20 healthy controls.

To synthesize cDNA, template-switch 5'RACE was performed with a primer carrying a 10-nucleotide random unique molecular identifier so that each TCR transcript was tagged. Every sequencing run covered 15-18 subjects and yielded more than 170 million TCR-beta sequences. The RNeasy kit was used to extract total RNA. The KAPA Real-time Library Amplification kit was used to amplify TCR-beta VDJ regions with primers for the TCR constant region and the 5'RACE anchor. A first PCR added sample indexes and Illumina adaptors, and a second PCR then raised library yield. The roughly 650 bp TCR product was size-selected on a 2% E-gel SizeSelection system after Ampure bead purification. Before pooling, libraries had their quality checked on a Bioanalyzer, their concentration measured with Qubit, and their quantity determined with the Kapa Library Quantification kit. Libraries were sequenced paired-end 2 x 150 bp on an Illumina HiSeq 2500. To increase sequence diversity, about 25-31% phiX was spiked into each library pool. Processing in the source paper ran as follows. The UMI-based MiGEC pipeline processed quality-filtered reads and removed over 75% of raw TCR sequences during error correction. IMGT germline references were used for alignment of VDJ genes, and clonotypes were defined by a unique CDR3 amino acid sequence together with V-J genes. VDJtools evaluated clonal expansion, Shannon diversity and CDR3 relatedness (CalcPairwiseDistances, ClusterSamples); CLCbio workbench built phylogenetic trees. A clone was classed as expanded if it had 8 or more unique UMIs, a cutoff based on coefficient-of-variation modelling across technical triplicates. The public reads were quality trimmed at Q25 with fastp and then assembled into clones with MiXCR by TCRdb, keeping productive beta chains. Merged by CDR3 protein, the rows form single entries marked with the most common genes and DNA. TCRdb, not the authors, supplied the V and J calls. Present in this sample are about 70,000 distinct CDR3 sequences, roughly 5% of which were seen just once. The biggest ten clones account for around 6% of the sample.

For unsorted PBMC libraries, 2 million PBMCs were used after storage in RNAlater at -80 degrees C until RNA extraction. The multiple sclerosis patients were enrolled in a US clinical protocol that used magnetic resonance imaging to evaluate disease progression. Peripheral blood was subjected to Ficoll-Hypaque density gradient centrifugation to isolate PBMCs, which were then cryopreserved in liquid nitrogen. Overall study outcomes, separate from this receptor: Phylogenetic analysis grouped repertoires from 18 of 34 MS patients into a cluster of related CDR3 sequences, suggesting a possible repertoire-level signature. No identical CDR3 amino acid sequences were found to be shared among expanded clones across subjects, suggesting that TCR-beta repertoires were private in all groups. The MS cluster was not associated with any clinical or MRI features, and the authors stated that larger cohorts are needed. TCR clonal expansion was greatest in HAM/TSP patients and smallest in MS patients, who ranked below even healthy controls.

This clonotype was observed many times. This receptor's antigen is unknown. No qualities accompany the bases; no much larger clone lies one base away. The TCR was taken from a human donor with multiple sclerosis. The donor label of this sample is uncertain. The sequenced sample consisted of PBMCs.

CDR3 reads: CASSLAAGTYEQYF. The nucleotide sequence reads as follows: TGCGCCAGCAGCTTGGCGGCGGGGACCTACGAGCAGTACTTC. Recombination linked TRBV5-1 to TRBJ2-7; the D segment could be TRBD2, given 6 matching bases. V is reduced by 0 bases and J by 2 bases, leaving a spacing of 9 bases between them. From the germline V gene, CDR1 is SGHRS and CDR2 is YFSETQ. Reading from cysteine to phenylalanine, the CDR3 counts 14 amino acids. Here the CDR3 DNA is all that survives: 42 bases in frame from base 1. The full variable domain, with segments outside the CDR3 supplied by the reference TRBV5-1 and TRBJ2-7 proteins, appears as KAGVTQTPRYLIKTRGQQVTLSCSPISGHRSVSWYQQTPGQGLQFLFEYFSETQRNKGNFPGRFSGRQFSNSRSEMNVSTLELGDSALYLCASSLAAGTYEQYFGPGTRLTVT.